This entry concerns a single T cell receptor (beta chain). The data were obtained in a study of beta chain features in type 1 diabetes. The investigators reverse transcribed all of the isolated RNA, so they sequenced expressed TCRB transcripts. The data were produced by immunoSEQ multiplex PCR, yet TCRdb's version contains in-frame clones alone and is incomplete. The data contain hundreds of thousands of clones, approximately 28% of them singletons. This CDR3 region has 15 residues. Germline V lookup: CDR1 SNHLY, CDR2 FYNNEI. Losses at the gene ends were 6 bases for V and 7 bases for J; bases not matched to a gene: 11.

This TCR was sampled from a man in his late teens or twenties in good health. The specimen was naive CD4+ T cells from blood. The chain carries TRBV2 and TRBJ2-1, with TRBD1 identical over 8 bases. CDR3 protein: CASSGQGSSGNEQFF. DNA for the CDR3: TGTGCCAGCAGCGGACAGGGAAGTTCGGGGAATGAGCAGTTCTTC.